The entry below gives a single T cell receptor (beta chain) sequence along with its context. This clone was detected only a few times. The antigen it recognizes is unknown. No much larger clone is present one base from it, and per-base qualities are unavailable. The data belong to a study of cytomegalovirus exposure and HLA in healthy donors (dated by TCRdb to 2017 to 2019). The study in broad terms: In an earlier analysis of 587 of the donors, 276 Gb of sequence data and 90 million to 130 million unique TCR beta sequences from about 179 million T cells were reported. An early release covering 550 to 700 HLA-typed donors comprised about 300 gigabases of sequencing data and 85 million or so unique TCR sequences. Of the roughly 400 genotyped donors, 65% to 90% fell in the genetic ancestry cluster associated with self-reported Caucasian donors. The study aimed to test whether signatures of past pathogen exposure could be identified by cataloging public T cell receptors. The study used immunosequencing to profile the T cell repertoires of approximately 630 subjects and linked those repertoires to cytomegalovirus serostatus. A separate validation cohort of about 110 different subjects was used in addition to the 666-subject first cohort. High-throughput TCR immunosequencing, statistical association of individual TCRs with disease status, and machine learning were combined to predict cytomegalovirus infection status. To study patterns of TCR occurrence, a later analysis re-analyzed previously published TCR beta repertoires from around 700 donors and added high-resolution HLA genotyping. In the later analysis, no new phenotypic data were used to find candidate immune exposures; instead, reliance was placed on TCR beta sequences and their occurrence across donors. An earlier analysis of 500 to 650 of the donors applied high-throughput TCR beta sequencing to assess whether each TCR beta V gene segment acted as functional or pseudogenic. Alongside the repertoire data, information on donor age, sex, ethnicity and CMV serostatus was compiled. In a later genetic analysis, genome-wide SNP genotypes for about 65% of the roughly 670 donors were used, and that subset was treated as a discovery cohort. Every repertoire in the discovery cohort had been generated on one and the same sequencing platform. HLA typing included class I and class II loci at four-digit resolution. The number of donors typed differed by locus, with roughly 629-640 for A, B, C, DRB1 and DQB1, over 500 for DQA1, 606 for DPA1, and around 450 for DPB1. Because of strong linkage in the cohort, five DR-DQ haplotypes were treated as single units for association and clustering. Among some 410 genotyped donors of the cohort, an average of around 240,000 unique TCR beta nucleotide sequences were sequenced per donor, roughly 18% of them non-productive. Paper-wide results and their limitations: Compared with equally common non-associated chains, HLA-associated TCR beta chains in a later analysis were more clonally expanded and had lower generation probabilities. When HLA alleles, especially DR and DQ, strongly co-occurred, attributing TCR associations to individual alleles was difficult. Linkage disequilibrium might explain the correlated functional status among segregating V segments, but an unknown experimental factor could not be excluded. In vitro tests confirmed that a few of the cytomegalovirus-associated TCR beta chains recognize cytomegalovirus antigens. At a false discovery rate of 0.05, a later analysis linked about 16,000 TCR beta sequences to specific HLA alleles. HLA typing was unavailable for some donors at each locus, so association tests used only the typed subset. While some public TCRs were present in many individuals, most TCR sequences turned up only very rarely across donors. Because counts were too low, around 18 rarely observed V segments, including chromosome 9 orphons, were left out of the earlier analysis of 587 of the donors. A further reported finding was that TCR beta sequences accurately predicted the HLA-A and HLA-B alleles for most subjects in the first cohort. In a later analysis, TCR association rates were found to vary across HLA loci, with the most associated TCRs seen for DRB1 alleles and the fewest for HLA-C alleles. In this cohort, only TCR beta chains were sequenced, and detectable features were limited by the absence of alpha or paired-chain data. In a later analysis, several top co-occurrence clusters were reported to appear linked to parvovirus B19, influenza, CMV and Epstein-Barr virus. Sequencing depth was assumed to be roughly uniform across donors in the presence/absence analyses, though that assumption may not hold. According to a later genetic analysis, donors in an Asian-associated ancestry cluster had fewer N-insertions in productive TCRs than the approximately 670-donor mean. The authors suggested that the approach could potentially be extended to other disease states and immunological phenotypes. A total of 150 or so TCR beta chains were listed by the study as associated with cytomegalovirus. Most CMV-associated TCR beta chains appeared to be HLA-restricted in a later analysis, and the HLA associations seemed to be driven largely by CMV exposure. The sequencing pipeline was judged likely to have produced a cluster of highly shared sequence variants as a technical artifact. A later genetic analysis associated a missense DCLRE1C variant with V-gene and J-gene trimming of TCR beta chains, and an independent cohort replicated the association. The classifier was reported to diagnose cytomegalovirus status with high specificity and sensitivity in both the original and validation cohorts. Broadly in line with IMGT annotations, most TCR beta V segments showed up in productive rearrangements about 90% or about 30% of the time in an earlier analysis of several hundred of the donors. Immune exposure information for the cohort was limited to CMV serostatus.

The cohort was made up of 500 to 800 healthy bone marrow donors. At the time of sampling, every cohort member was nominally healthy, though immune exposures that went unrecorded were likely present. The donor tested CMV seronegative, placing the donor among the 350 to 400 seronegative members of the cohort. A peripheral blood sample was provided by each donor, and peripheral blood mononuclear cells were used for TCR beta sequencing. Genomic DNA extraction from the blood cell samples was performed with the Qiagen DNeasy Blood Extraction Kit. The library was built by means of the immunoSEQ multiplex PCR assay. For the multiplex PCR, a mixture combining 60 forward primers for TCR Vbeta segments and 13 reverse primers for TCR Jbeta segments was used. The CDR3 region of rearranged TCR beta genes was amplified from genomic DNA by a multiplex PCR assay. The amplified TCR beta libraries were sequenced on the Illumina HiSeq System as 87-base-pair reads. Turning to the authors' computational methods: A later analysis tallied around 80 million unique TCR beta chains across the approximately 670 repertoires, and about 12 million of those chains were shared by two or more donors. Raw reads were error-corrected and collapsed into unique sequences by a nearest-neighbor algorithm in which closely related sequences were merged to remove PCR and sequencing errors. Alignment of CDR3 sequences to IMGT reference sequences was used to assign V, D and J gene segments. Each retained sequence needed at least a six-nucleotide match to both a V gene segment and a J gene segment. A rearrangement counted as productive if the CDR3 had no stop codons and remained in frame with V and J, and every other rearrangement counted as non-productive. Following IMGT convention, CDR3 was defined as the stretch from the second conserved V-encoded cysteine up to the conserved J-encoded phenylalanine. In an earlier analysis of some 550 of the donors, sequences lacking an unambiguous match to a single V gene segment were excluded. An earlier analysis of several hundred of the donors classified V segments as functional when productive rearrangements were above 56.7% and as segregating when the standard deviation between donors was above 5%. A statistical classification framework was built to diagnose cytomegalovirus status from the catalog of TCR beta chain sequences. V and J gene assignment, in a later analysis, came from comparing TCR nucleotide sequences with IMGT/GENE-DB human TR gene sequences. A later analysis assigned CDR3 sequences and most-parsimonious VDJ recombination scenarios with the TCRdist pipeline. In a later analysis, every TCR beta chain was defined by the combination of its CDR3 amino acid sequence and its V-gene family, and reads without a unique V-gene family were dropped. To address suspected cross-contamination and a sequencing artifact, a later analysis removed around 600 highly shared, low-generation-probability nucleotide sequences. For each public chain, a later analysis derived a clonal expansion index from normalized ranks of inferred template counts within each repertoire. In a later analysis, generation probabilities were computed with a VDJ recombination model fitted to out-of-frame rearrangements, and the resulting probabilities were checked against IGoR. Hypergeometric tests were used in a later analysis to score TCR-TCR, TCR-HLA and TCR-CMV co-occurrence, with a repertoire-size bias correction applied to the TCR pairs. False discovery rates were estimated in a later analysis by permuting HLA or CMV assignments 20 times. A later analysis grouped co-occurring TCRs with DBSCAN, adding TCRdist sequence similarity when clustering within HLA-allele-positive subsets. Repertoires with fewer than 30,000 or more than 120,000 public chains were left out of co-occurrence clustering, as were five repertoires with anomalous nucleotide sharing. As stored in TCRdb, this immuneACCESS dataset retains in-frame rearrangements with V and J assigned. A fraction of the clones does not appear; measured against another copy, unresolved V genes explain less than half of the discrepancy, and the remainder lacks a known reason. The V and J calls and the clone size are those of that table, but D and trimming were determined from the DNA. This sample lists roughly 180,000 clones; around 82% were detected once. Jointly, the top ten make up around 0.93% of the sample.

The sequenced sample was PBMCs. The clonotype was recovered from a man between 25 and 39 years old in good health and CMV-seronegative.

Here the CDR3 is given as CAWSPGTGHRQDTEAFF. The nucleotide sequence is given as TGTGCCTGGAGTCCCGGGACGGGACATAGACAGGATACTGAAGCTTTCTTT. The chain is assembled from TRBV30 and TRBJ1-1; the D region possibly corresponds to TRBD1 (6 bases align). The cysteine opens and the phenylalanine closes a CDR3 of 17 amino acids. The retained sequence is limited to the CDR3, 51 bases, with the frame set at the first base. V is clipped by 2 bases and J by 5 bases, and the sequence between their germline boundaries is 24 bases long. Taken from the germline V gene (reference sequence), the CDR1 and CDR2 loops are GTSNPN and SVGIG.